Each of the 2 T cell receptor beta chains below was sequenced from the same sample in a study of identical twins' blood T cells. One entry per CDR3 protein, called by TCRdb with MiXCR from the 5' RACE reads. The repertoire holds a few hundred thousand distinct CDR3 sequences, about 28% seen once, with about 6% in the top ten. Sequenced sample: PBMCs. These TCRs come from a woman aged 18 to 55 in good health.

This clonotype was detected ten times or more. The chain links TRBV5-1 to TRBJ1-4; no clear D. Germline V CDR1 and CDR2: SGHRS, YFSETQ. This CDR3 comprises 15 residues. V lost 0 bases and J lost 8, with 14 bases in between. The CDR3 nucleotides are TGCGCCAGCAGCTTGGAGTATCTAACTTGGGAAAAACTGTTTTTT. It yields the protein CASSLEYLTWEKLFF.

This clonotype was seen repeatedly, ten times or more. The DNA for the CDR3 is TGCGCCAGCAGCCAGGCCGACAGTCAAGAGACCCAGTACTTC. It encodes CASSQADSQETQYF. V and J are TRBV4-1 and TRBJ2-5, with D possibly TRBD1 on 5 matching bases. This CDR3 contains 14 residues. The ends were cut back, 3 bases at V and 2 bases at J, with 10 bases in the middle. Per the germline V gene, CDR1 is MGHRA and CDR2 is YSYEKL.